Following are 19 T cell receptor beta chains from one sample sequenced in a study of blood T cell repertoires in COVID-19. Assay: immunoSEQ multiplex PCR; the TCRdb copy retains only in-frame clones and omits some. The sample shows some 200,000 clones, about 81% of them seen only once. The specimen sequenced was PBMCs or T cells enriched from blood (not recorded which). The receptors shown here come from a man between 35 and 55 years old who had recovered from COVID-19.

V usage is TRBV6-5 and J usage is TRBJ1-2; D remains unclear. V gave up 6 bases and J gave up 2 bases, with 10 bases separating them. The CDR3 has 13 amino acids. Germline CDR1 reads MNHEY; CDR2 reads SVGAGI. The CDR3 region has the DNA TGTGCCAGCAGCCTACAGAAAAACTATGGCTACACCTTC. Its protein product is CASSLQKNYGYTF.

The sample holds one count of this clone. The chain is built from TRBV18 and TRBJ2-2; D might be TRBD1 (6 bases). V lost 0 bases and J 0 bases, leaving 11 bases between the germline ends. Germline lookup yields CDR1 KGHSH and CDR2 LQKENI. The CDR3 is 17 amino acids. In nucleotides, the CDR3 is TGTGCCAGCTCACCACCGAACAGGGCCGCGAACACCGGGGAGCTGTTTTTT. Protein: CASSPPNRAANTGELFF.

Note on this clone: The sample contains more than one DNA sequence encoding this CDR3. The CDR3 spells CASSRGYEQYF. Here the CDR3 DNA reads TGTGCCAGCAGCCGGGGGTACGAGCAGTACTTC. This chain uses TRBV7-9 with TRBJ2-7; TRBD2 might be the D (6 bases). Per the germline V gene, CDR1 is SEHNR and CDR2 is FQNEAQ (reference sequence). This CDR3 is 11 amino acids long. Trimming took off 5 bases at V and 4 bases at J, with 6 bases between the two ends.

The CDR3 coding sequence is TGTGCCAGCAGTAGGTACGGGACAGGGGGCGTGGGCACTGAAGCTTTCTTT. This gives the protein CASSRYGTGGVGTEAFF. The rearrangement joins TRBV2 to TRBJ1-1; TRBD1 agrees at 12 bases. Unmatched junction bases numbered 11, after V lost 5 bases and J lost 4 bases. CDR1 is SNHLY and CDR2 is FYNNEI in the germline V gene. The CDR3 has 17 amino acids.

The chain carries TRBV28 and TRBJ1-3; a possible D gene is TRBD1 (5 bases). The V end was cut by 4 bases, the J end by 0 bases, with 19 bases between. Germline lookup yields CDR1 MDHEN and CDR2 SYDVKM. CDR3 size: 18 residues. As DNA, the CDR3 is TGTGCCAGCAGTTCATATACAAGGGGTACCCTCTCTGGAAACACCATATATTTT. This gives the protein CASSSYTRGTLSGNTIYF.

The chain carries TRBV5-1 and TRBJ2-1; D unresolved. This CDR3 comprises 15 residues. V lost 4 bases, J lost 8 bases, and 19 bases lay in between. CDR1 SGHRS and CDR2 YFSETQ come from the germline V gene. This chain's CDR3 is CASSHSAGNEYEQFF. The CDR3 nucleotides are TGCGCCAGCAGCCACTCGGCAGGCAATGAGTATGAGCAGTTCTTC.

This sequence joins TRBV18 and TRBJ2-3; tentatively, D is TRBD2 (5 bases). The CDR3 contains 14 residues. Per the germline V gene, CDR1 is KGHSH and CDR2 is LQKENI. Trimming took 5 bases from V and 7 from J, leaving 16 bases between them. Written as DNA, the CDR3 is TGTGCCAGCTCAGGACGCGGGCCCCCGAATACGCAGTATTTT. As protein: CASSGRGPPNTQYF.

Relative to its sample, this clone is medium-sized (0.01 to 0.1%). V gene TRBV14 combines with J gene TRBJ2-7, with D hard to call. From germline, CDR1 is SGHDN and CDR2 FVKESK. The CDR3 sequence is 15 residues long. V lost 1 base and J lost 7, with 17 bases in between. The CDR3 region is CASSQGIRRIGEQYF. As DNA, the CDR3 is TGTGCCAGCAGCCAAGGAATTCGCCGCATCGGTGAGCAGTACTTC.

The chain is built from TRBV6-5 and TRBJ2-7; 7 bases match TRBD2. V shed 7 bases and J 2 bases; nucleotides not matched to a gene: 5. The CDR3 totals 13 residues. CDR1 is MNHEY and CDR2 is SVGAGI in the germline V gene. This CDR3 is CASIPAGTYEQYF. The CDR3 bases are TGTGCCAGCATCCCAGCGGGGACCTACGAGCAGTACTTC.

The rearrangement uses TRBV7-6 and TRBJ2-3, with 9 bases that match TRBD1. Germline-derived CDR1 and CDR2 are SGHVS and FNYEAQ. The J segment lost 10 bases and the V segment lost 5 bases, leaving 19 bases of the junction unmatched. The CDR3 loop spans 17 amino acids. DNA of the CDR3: TGTGCCAGCAGCCCGACGTTACAGGGGGCGCGCCCCCGTCCGCAGTATTTT. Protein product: CASSPTLQGARPRPQYF.

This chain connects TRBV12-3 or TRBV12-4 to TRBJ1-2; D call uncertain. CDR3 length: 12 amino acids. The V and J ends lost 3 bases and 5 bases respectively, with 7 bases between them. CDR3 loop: CASSFLVYGYTF. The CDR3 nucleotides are TGTGCCAGCAGTTTTCTCGTATATGGCTACACCTTC.

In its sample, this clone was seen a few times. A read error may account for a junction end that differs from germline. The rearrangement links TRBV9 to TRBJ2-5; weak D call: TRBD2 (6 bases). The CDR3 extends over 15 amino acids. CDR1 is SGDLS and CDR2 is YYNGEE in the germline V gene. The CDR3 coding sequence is TGTGCCAGCAGCGCCCATGGAAGCGGGCAAGACACCCAGTACTTC. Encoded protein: CASSAHGSGQDTQYF. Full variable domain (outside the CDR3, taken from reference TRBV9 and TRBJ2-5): DSGVTQTPKHLITATGQRVTLRCSPRSGDLSVYWYQQSLDQGLQFLIQYYNGEERAKGNILERFSAQQFPDLHSELNLSSLELGDSALYFCASSAHGSGQDTQYFGPGTRLLVL.

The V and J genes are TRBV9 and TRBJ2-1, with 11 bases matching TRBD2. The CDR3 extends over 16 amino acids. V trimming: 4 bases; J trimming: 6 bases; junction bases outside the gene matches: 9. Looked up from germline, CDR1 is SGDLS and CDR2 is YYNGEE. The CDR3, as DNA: TGTGCCAGCAGCACGAGATTAGCGGGAGGGATCAATGAGCAGTTCTTC. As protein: CASSTRLAGGINEQFF.

The CDR3 sequence: CASSRTGGQRLNTEAFF. CDR3 DNA sequence: TGTGCCAGCAGCCGAACCGGCGGGCAAAGACTGAACACTGAAGCTTTCTTT. The chain links TRBV7-9 to TRBJ1-1; D gene unclear. Germline CDR1 is SEHNR and CDR2 is FQNEAQ (reference sequence). The CDR3 contains 17 residues. V was cut by 5 bases and J by 0 bases, with 19 bases left in between.

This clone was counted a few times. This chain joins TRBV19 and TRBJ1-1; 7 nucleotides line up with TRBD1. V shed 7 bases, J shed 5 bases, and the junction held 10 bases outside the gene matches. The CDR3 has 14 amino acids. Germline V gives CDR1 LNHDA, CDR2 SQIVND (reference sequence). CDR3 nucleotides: TGTGCCAGTACACTAGGACAGGCGAAGACTGAAGCTTTCTTT. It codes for CASTLGQAKTEAFF.

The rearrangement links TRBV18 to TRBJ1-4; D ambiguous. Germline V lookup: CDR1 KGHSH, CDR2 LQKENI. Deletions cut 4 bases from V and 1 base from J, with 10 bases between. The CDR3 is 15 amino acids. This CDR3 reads CASSQTGVTNEKLFF. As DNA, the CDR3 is TGTGCCAGCTCACAGACGGGTGTAACTAATGAAAAACTGTTTTTT.

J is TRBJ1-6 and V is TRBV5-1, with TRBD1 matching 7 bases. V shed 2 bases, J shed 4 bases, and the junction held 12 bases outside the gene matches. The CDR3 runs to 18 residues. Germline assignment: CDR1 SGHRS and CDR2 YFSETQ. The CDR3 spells CASSLAPYPTGYNSPLHF. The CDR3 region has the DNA TGCGCCAGCAGCTTAGCACCTTACCCGACAGGGTATAATTCACCCCTCCACTTT.

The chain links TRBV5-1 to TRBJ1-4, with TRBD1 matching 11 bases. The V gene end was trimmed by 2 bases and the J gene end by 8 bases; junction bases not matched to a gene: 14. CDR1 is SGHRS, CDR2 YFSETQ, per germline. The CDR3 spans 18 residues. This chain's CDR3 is CASSFELTGTGGKEKLFF. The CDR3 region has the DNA TGCGCCAGCAGCTTCGAGCTGACCGGGACAGGGGGTAAAGAAAAACTGTTTTTT.

In DNA, the CDR3 is TGTGCCAGCAGCCCCCAAGGGGGCTCTGGAAACACCATATATTTT. Its protein product is CASSPQGGSGNTIYF. The chain joins TRBV6-6 to TRBJ1-3; a weak D match, TRBD1 (6 bases). This CDR3 is built from 15 residues. Germline V CDR1 and CDR2: MNHNY, SVGAGI (reference sequence). Trimming stripped 6 bases from V and 0 bases from J, with 12 bases between.